This T cell receptor beta chain was documented in a study of CD8+CD57+ T cells in acquired aplastic anemia. This CDR3 has 15 amino acids. Trimming removed 6 bases from V and 2 bases from J; junction bases left unmatched: 3. Germline V CDR1 and CDR2: MNHNS, SASEGT. This clonotype was recorded many times. Using genomic DNA as the template, TCR beta VDJ and CDR3 profiling was carried out. TCRdb redid the calling of the reads with MiXCR, one entry per CDR3 protein. The table lists about 210,000 distinct CDR3 sequences, around 63% of them singletons, with about 29% in the top ten. The receptor was isolated from a human donor in good health. This chain uses TRBV6-1 with TRBJ2-3; the match to TRBD2 covers 12 bases. Material for sequencing was sorted CD4+, CD8+, or CD8+CD57+ T cells (not recorded which) from PBMCs. The CDR3, as DNA: TGTGCCAGCAGAAGACTAGCGGGGGACACAGATACGCAGTATTTT. It specifies CASRRLAGDTDTQYF.